The entry that follows covers one T cell receptor beta chain sequence. Its antigen is unknown. The entry originates in a study of cytotoxic CD8 clonotypes in ibrutinib-treated CLL. Overall study findings and caveats: Whereas clonality rose at ibrutinib response, it declined toward baseline at progression.

Some clones are missing from TCRdb's copy, which holds only in-frame ones; the method was immunoSEQ multiplex PCR. The sample contains around 150,000 clones, around 80% of which appear only once. CDR1 and CDR2 (germline): SNHLY, FYNNEI. V lost 2 bases, J lost 7 bases, and 12 bases lay in between. The CDR3 is made up of 15 amino acids. The receptor's source is a human donor with chronic lymphocytic leukemia. Specimen: PBMCs, collected after 36 months of ibrutinib treatment. The V call is TRBV2, the J call TRBJ1-6; D gene ambiguous. This CDR3 is CASSELKGRNSPLHF. As DNA, the CDR3 is TGTGCCAGCAGTGAACTAAAGGGTCGGAATTCACCCCTCCACTTT.